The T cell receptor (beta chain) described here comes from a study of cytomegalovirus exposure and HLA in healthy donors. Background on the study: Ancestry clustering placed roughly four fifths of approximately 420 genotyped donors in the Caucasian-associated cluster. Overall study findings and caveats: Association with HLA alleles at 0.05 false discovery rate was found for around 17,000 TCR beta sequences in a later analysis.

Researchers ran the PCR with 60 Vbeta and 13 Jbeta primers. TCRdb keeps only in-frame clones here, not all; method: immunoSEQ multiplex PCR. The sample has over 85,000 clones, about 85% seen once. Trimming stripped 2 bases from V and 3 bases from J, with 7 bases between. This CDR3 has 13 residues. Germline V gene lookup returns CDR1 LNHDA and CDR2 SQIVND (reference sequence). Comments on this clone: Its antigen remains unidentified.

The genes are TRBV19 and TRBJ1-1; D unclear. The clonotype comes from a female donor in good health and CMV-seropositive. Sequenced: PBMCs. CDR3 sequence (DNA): TGTGCCAGTAGTATACGGGATGACACTGAAGCTTTCTTT. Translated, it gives CASSIRDDTEAFF.